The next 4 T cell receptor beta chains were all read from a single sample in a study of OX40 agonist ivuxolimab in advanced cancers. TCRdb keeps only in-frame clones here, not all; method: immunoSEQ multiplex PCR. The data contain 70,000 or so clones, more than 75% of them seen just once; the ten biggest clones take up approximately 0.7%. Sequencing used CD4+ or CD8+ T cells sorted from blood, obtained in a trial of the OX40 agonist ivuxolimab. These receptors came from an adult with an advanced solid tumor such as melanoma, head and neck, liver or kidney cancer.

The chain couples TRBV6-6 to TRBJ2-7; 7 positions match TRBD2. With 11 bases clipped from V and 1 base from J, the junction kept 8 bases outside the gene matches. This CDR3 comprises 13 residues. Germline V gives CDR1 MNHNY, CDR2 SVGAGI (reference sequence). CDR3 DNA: TGTGCCTCCGATGCTAGCGGATCCTACGAGCAGTACTTC. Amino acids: CASDASGSYEQYF.

The DNA of the CDR3 is TGTGCCAGCAGGTCGGACCAGAACAATGAGCAGTTCTTC. Translating it yields CASRSDQNNEQFF. The rearrangement links TRBV2 to TRBJ2-1; D gene ambiguous. Trimming removed 6 bases from V and 5 bases from J, with 11 bases in between. Germline CDR1 is SNHLY and CDR2 is FYNNEI. The CDR3 is 13 amino acids.

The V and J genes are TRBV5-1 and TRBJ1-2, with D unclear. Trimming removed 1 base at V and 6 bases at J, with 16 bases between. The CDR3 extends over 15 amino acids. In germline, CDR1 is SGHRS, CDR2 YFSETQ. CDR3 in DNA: TGCGCCAGCAGCTTGTCTTTACGGCAAAGTGATGGCTACACCTTC. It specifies CASSLSLRQSDGYTF.

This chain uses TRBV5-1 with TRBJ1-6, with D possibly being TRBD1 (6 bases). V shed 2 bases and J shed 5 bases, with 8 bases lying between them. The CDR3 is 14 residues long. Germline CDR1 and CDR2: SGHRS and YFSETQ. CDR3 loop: CASSFSGDNSPLHF. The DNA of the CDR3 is TGCGCCAGCAGCTTTTCAGGGGATAATTCACCCCTCCACTTT.